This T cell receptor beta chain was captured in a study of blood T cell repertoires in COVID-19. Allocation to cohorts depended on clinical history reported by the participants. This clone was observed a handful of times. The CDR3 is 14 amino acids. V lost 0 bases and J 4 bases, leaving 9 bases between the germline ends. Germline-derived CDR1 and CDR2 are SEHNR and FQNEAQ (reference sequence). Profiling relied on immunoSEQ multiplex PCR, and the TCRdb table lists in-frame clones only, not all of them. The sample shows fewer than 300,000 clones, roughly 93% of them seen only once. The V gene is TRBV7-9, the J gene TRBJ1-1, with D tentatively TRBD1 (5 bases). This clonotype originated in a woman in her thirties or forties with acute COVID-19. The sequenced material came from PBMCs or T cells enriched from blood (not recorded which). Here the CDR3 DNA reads TGTGCCAGCAGCTTAGCGGGACTGACCACTGAAGCTTTCTTT. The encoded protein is CASSLAGLTTEAFF.